This section outlines one TCR beta chain sequence together with its context. No antigen is known for it. The data originate from a study of shared clonotypes between healthy human individuals. The ends were cut back, 2 bases at V and 4 bases at J, with 8 bases in the middle. The CDR3 has 13 amino acids. The V gene's germline CDR1 is MGHRA and CDR2 YSYEKL. Those who donated were healthy HIV-negative adults, with no recent acute infections or vaccinations reported. Profiling relied on immunoSEQ multiplex PCR, and the TCRdb table lists in-frame clones only, not all of them. The profile shows 650,000 to 700,000 clones, less than 95% of them singletons. General study findings and limits: Clonotype sharing among donors likely depends on sequencing depth.

The chain combines TRBV4-1 with TRBJ1-2; maybe TRBD1 (5 bases). This TCR was sampled from a man aged 18 to 30 in good health. Some clones in this sample may be carry-over from other donors' samples. The sequenced sample was memory CD8+ T cells from PBMCs. Subset reported: CD45RO+ cells pooled with CCR7-negative TemRA cells. The CDR3 protein is CASSQTGVYGYTF. CDR3 sequence (DNA): TGCGCCAGCAGCCAAACAGGCGTCTATGGCTACACCTTC.